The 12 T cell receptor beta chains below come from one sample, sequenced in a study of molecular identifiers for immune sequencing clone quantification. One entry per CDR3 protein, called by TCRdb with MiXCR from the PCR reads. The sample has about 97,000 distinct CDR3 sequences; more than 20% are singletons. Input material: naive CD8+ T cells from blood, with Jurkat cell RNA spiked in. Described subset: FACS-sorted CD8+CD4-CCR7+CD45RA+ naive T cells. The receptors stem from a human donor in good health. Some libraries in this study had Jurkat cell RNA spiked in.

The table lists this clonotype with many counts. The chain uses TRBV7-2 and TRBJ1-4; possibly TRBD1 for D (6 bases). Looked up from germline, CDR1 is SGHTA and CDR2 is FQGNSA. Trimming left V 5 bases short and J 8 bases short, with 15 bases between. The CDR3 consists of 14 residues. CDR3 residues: CASSPVSGVEKLFF. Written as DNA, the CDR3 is TGTGCCAGCAGCCCCGTCTCAGGGGTAGAAAAACTGTTTTTT.

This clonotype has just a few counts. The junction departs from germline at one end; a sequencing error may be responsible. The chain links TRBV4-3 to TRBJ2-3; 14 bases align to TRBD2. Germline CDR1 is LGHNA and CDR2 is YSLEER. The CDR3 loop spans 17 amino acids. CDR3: CTSSQGGTSGGEDTQYF. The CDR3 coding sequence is TGCACCAGCAGCCAAGGCGGGACTAGCGGGGGTGAGGATACGCAGTATTTT.

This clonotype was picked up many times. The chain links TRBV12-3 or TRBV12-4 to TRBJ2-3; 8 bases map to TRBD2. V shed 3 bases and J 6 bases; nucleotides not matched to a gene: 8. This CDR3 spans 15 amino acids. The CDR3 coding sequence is TGTGCCAGCAGTTTCTACGGGGGGGCCGAGGATACGCAGTATTTT. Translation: CASSFYGGAEDTQYF.

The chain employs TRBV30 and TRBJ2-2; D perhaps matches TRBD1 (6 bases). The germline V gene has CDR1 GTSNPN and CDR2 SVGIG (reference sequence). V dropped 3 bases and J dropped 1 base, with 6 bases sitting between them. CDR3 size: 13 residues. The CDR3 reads CAWRTGNTGELFF. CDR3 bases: TGTGCCTGGAGGACAGGGAACACCGGGGAGCTGTTTTTT.

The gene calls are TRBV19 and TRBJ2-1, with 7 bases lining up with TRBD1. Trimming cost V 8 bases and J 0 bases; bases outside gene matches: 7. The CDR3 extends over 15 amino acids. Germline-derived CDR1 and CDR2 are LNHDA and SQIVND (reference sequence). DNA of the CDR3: TGTGCCAGTCAGACAGGGACGCGCTCCTACAATGAGCAGTTCTTC. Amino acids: CASQTGTRSYNEQFF.

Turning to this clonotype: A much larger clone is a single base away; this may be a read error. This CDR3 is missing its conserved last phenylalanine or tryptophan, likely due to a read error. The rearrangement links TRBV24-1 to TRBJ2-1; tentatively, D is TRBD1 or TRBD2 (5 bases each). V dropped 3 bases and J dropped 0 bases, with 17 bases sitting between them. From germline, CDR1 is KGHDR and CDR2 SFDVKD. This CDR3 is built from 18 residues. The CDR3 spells CATSDPGPHGRSYNEQFL. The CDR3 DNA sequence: TGTGCCACCAGTGATCCGGGGCCGCATGGGCGCTCCTACAATGAGCAGTTCCTC.

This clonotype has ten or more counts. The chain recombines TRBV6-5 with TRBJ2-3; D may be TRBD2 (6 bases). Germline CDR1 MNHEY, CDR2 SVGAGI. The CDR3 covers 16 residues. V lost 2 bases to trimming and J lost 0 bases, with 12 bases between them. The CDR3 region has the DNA TGTGCCAGCAGTTACCTTGTAGCGGCCAGCACAGATACGCAGTATTTT. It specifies CASSYLVAASTDTQYF.

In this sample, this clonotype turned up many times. The CDR3 region has the DNA TGTGCCAGCAGCTTAGTTGGGACAGGGCCTTCTGGGGCCAACGTCCTGACTTTC. Translated, it gives CASSLVGTGPSGANVLTF. V is TRBV7-8 and J is TRBJ2-6; 9 bases line up with TRBD1. CDR1 and CDR2 (germline): SGHVS, FQNEAQ. The CDR3 runs to 18 residues. The V gene end was trimmed by 1 base and the J gene end by 1 base; junction bases not matched to a gene: 5.

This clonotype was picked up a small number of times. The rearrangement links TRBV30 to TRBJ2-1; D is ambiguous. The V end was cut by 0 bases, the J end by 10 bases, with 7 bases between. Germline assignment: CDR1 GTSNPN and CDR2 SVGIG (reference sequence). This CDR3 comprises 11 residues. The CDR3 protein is CAWSVEEEQFF. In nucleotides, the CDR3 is TGTGCCTGGAGTGTCGAAGAGGAGCAGTTCTTC.

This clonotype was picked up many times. CDR3 nucleotide sequence: TGTGCCAGCAGTTTAGCTTTGATCAATCAGCCCCAGCATTTT. Amino acids: CASSLALINQPQHF. J is TRBJ1-5 and V is TRBV12-3 or TRBV12-4; D is undetermined. The V and J ends lost 0 bases and 3 bases respectively, with 6 bases between them. The CDR3 is made up of 14 amino acids.

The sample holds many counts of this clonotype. CDR3 DNA sequence: TGTGCCAGCAGAGCCAGACAGGTAGAATACGAGCAGTACTTC. This codes for CASRARQVEYEQYF. The chain is built from TRBV6-1 and TRBJ2-7; D is possibly TRBD1 (6 bases). The V end lost 6 bases, the J end lost 4 bases, and 16 bases lay between the germline ends. Germline CDR1 is MNHNS and CDR2 is SASEGT. The CDR3 extends over 14 amino acids.

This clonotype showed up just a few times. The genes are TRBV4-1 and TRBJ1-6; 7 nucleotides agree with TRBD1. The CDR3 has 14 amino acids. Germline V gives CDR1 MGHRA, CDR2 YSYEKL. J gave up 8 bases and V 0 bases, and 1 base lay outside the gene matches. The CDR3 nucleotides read TGCGCCAGCAGCCAAGAGACAGGGTATTCACCCCTCCACTTT. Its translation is CASSQETGYSPLHF.